Detailed here is one T cell receptor (beta chain). This entry comes from a study of blood T cell repertoires in COVID-19. Per the original methods: Amplification of reference gene primers provided the estimated nucleated cell counts. Profiling relied on immunoSEQ multiplex PCR, and the TCRdb table lists in-frame clones only, not all of them. The DNA gave D and trimming, while V, J and clone size come from that table. This table has over 90,000 clones, approximately 86% appearing once. This CDR3 has 15 residues. V trimming: 5 bases; J trimming: 0 bases; junction bases outside the gene matches: 5. Germline CDR1 is SGHNT and CDR2 is YYREEE (reference sequence).

This clonotype was obtained from a man older than 75 with acute or convalescent COVID-19. This sequence joins TRBV5-4 and TRBJ2-1; 7 nucleotides line up with TRBD2. The source material was peripheral blood. CDR3 bases: TGTGCCAGCAGAGCTGGCGGGAGCTCCTACAATGAGCAGTTCTTC. This gives the protein CASRAGGSSYNEQFF.